These 32 T cell receptor beta chains were all obtained from the same sample, sequenced in a study of T cell responses to AZD1222 COVID-19 vaccine. TCRdb's copy holds only in-frame clones and misses some; the assay was immunoSEQ multiplex PCR. The profile shows about 100,000 clones, about nine tenths of them singletons. The sample was peripheral blood, taken on day 0 of MenACWY control vaccination. These receptor sequences come from an adult in good health.

The rearrangement links TRBV6-2 or TRBV6-3 to TRBJ1-1; the match to TRBD1 covers 8 bases. Per the germline V gene, CDR1 is MNHEY and CDR2 is SVGEGT. With 6 bases clipped from V and 3 bases from J, the junction kept 12 bases outside the gene matches. CDR3 length: 16 amino acids. The chain's CDR3 is CASSREADREHTEAFF. CDR3 nucleotides: TGTGCCAGCAGCCGAGAGGCGGACAGGGAGCACACTGAAGCTTTCTTT.

This clone was picked up a small number of times. J is TRBJ1-1 and V is TRBV6-5, with D possibly TRBD1 on 6 matching bases. CDR1 is MNHEY, CDR2 SVGAGI, per germline. This CDR3 spans 13 amino acids. The V gene lost 6 bases and the J gene lost 0 bases, with 8 bases spanning the gap. CDR3 sequence (DNA): TGTGCCAGCAGGCAGGGGATGAACACTGAAGCTTTCTTT. Protein: CASRQGMNTEAFF.

This chain links TRBV19 with TRBJ2-5; 8 positions match TRBD1. The CDR3 length is 18 residues. Trimming cost V 5 bases and J 4 bases; bases outside gene matches: 18. Germline V CDR1 and CDR2: LNHDA, SQIVND (reference sequence). CDR3 loop: CASSPFPFPDRGTETQYF. CDR3 bases: TGTGCCAGTAGTCCCTTCCCCTTCCCCGACAGGGGTACAGAGACCCAGTACTTC. The full variable domain, in which reference TRBV19 and TRBJ2-5 provide the parts outside the CDR3, is DGGITQSPKYLFRKEGQNVTLSCEQNLNHDAMYWYRQDPGQGLRLIYYSQIVNDFQKGDIAEGYSVSREKKESFPLTVTSAQKNPTAFYLCASSPFPFPDRGTETQYFGPGTRLLVL.

Here the CDR3 reads CSVANPPGRGSYEQYF. The CDR3 DNA sequence: TGCAGCGTTGCCAACCCCCCGGGACGGGGGTCCTACGAGCAGTACTTC. The V gene is TRBV29-1, the J gene TRBJ2-7, with D maybe TRBD2 (6 bases). The CDR3 has 16 residues. Per germline, CDR1 SQVTM and CDR2 ANQGSEA. The V gene lost 4 bases and the J gene lost 1 base, with 20 bases spanning the gap.

This clone was picked up one time. V gene TRBV14 combines with J gene TRBJ1-1, with D perhaps matching TRBD1 (5 bases). Per the germline V gene, CDR1 is SGHDN and CDR2 is FVKESK. This CDR3 is built from 14 residues. V shed 4 bases and J shed 7 bases, with 16 bases lying between them. CDR3 loop: CASSPVRGRDEAFF. CDR3 in DNA: TGTGCCAGCAGCCCCGTAAGGGGACGGGATGAAGCTTTCTTT.

The J gene is TRBJ2-1, the V gene TRBV9; unclear D gene. Germline loops: CDR1 SGDLS, CDR2 YYNGEE. The CDR3 is 13 amino acids. Trimming took off 3 bases at V and 5 bases at J, with 9 bases between the two ends. The DNA for the CDR3 is TGTGCCAGCAGCGATGGGTTGGACAATGAGCAGTTCTTC. Translation: CASSDGLDNEQFF.

This sequence joins TRBV24-1 and TRBJ2-3; D is undetermined. The CDR3 runs to 14 residues. V lost 3 bases and J lost 6, with 12 bases in between. Germline lookup yields CDR1 KGHDR and CDR2 SFDVKD. CDR3 in amino acids: CATSDARSLDTQYF. DNA for the CDR3: TGTGCCACCAGTGATGCCCGGAGTTTGGATACGCAGTATTTT.

The chain combines TRBV24-1 with TRBJ1-1, with D unresolved. The CDR3 consists of 13 residues. Trimming shortened V by 0 bases and J by 3 bases, and 4 bases separated the two germline ends. Per the germline V gene, CDR1 is KGHDR and CDR2 is SFDVKD. CDR3 sequence: CATSDLLHTEAFF. CDR3 DNA: TGTGCCACCAGTGATTTGTTGCACACTGAAGCTTTCTTT.

The rearrangement joins TRBV3-1 (or the pseudogene TRBV3-2) to TRBJ1-3; 9 positions match TRBD1. V dropped 2 bases and J dropped 3; count of bases not matched to a gene: 2. The germline V gene has CDR1 LGHDT and CDR2 YNNKEL (reference sequence). The CDR3 has 15 residues. The CDR3 DNA follows: TGTGCCAGCAGCCAAACAGGGGGCTTTGGAAACACCATATATTTT. It is translated as CASSQTGGFGNTIYF.

The V and J genes are TRBV10-3 and TRBJ2-7; TRBD1 matches at 8 bases. V gave up 3 bases and J gave up 5 bases; unmatched junction bases: 6. CDR3 length: 14 amino acids. CDR1 and CDR2 (germline): ENHRY, SYGVKD. The CDR3 region is CAISDTGGSHEQYF. CDR3 in DNA: TGTGCCATCAGTGACACAGGGGGATCCCACGAGCAGTACTTC.

Written as DNA, the CDR3 is TGTGCCAGTAGTATTACAGCCACTGAAGCTTTCTTT. Its protein is CASSITATEAFF. This chain links TRBV19 with TRBJ1-1, with D uncertain. Between the trimmed V and J ends, which lost 3 bases and 4 bases, there was a span of 6 bases. This CDR3 spans 12 amino acids. Germline values: CDR1 LNHDA, CDR2 SQIVND (reference sequence).

V usage is TRBV27 and J usage is TRBJ2-3; no reliable D call. Germline V gene data show CDR1 as MNHEY and CDR2 as SMNVEV (reference sequence). The CDR3 covers 12 residues. Trimming cost V 5 bases and J 4 bases, with 7 bases left between them. The CDR3: CASSQLADTQYF. As DNA, the CDR3 is TGTGCCAGCAGTCAACTGGCAGATACGCAGTATTTT.

This clone was recorded a few times. V gene TRBV6-5 combines with J gene TRBJ2-1; 8 bases map to TRBD1. The CDR3 loop spans 15 amino acids. Trimming removed 6 bases from V and 5 bases from J; junction bases left unmatched: 9. Germline V lookup: CDR1 MNHEY, CDR2 SVGAGI. CDR3 in amino acids: CASSLAGGRNNEQFF. The CDR3 nucleotides read TGTGCCAGCAGCCTAGCAGGGGGCCGCAACAATGAGCAGTTCTTC.

This clone was detected only once. The chain couples TRBV3-1 (or the pseudogene TRBV3-2) to TRBJ1-1; 7 positions match TRBD1. CDR1 and CDR2 from the germline V gene are LGHDT and YNNKEL (reference sequence). With V trimmed by 4 bases and J by 4 bases, 6 bases remained unmatched. This CDR3 has 14 amino acids. CDR3 residues: CASSPPRGRTEAFF. DNA for the CDR3: TGTGCCAGCAGCCCCCCTAGGGGGCGCACTGAAGCTTTCTTT.

CDR3 amino acids: CASSLFSGTGETEAFF. The CDR3 bases are TGCGCCAGCAGCTTGTTCTCCGGGACAGGGGAGACTGAAGCTTTCTTT. The chain combines TRBV5-1 with TRBJ1-1; 10 bases map to TRBD1. CDR1 SGHRS and CDR2 YFSETQ come from the germline V gene. V lost 1 base, J lost 5 bases, and 8 bases stayed unmatched. This CDR3 has 16 amino acids.

V gene TRBV19 combines with J gene TRBJ1-2; TRBD1 might be the D (5 bases). V was pared by 5 bases and J by 4 bases, with 11 bases between. The CDR3 covers 13 residues. CDR1 is LNHDA and CDR2 is SQIVND in the germline V gene (reference sequence). The CDR3 DNA sequence: TGTGCCAGTAGTTCGACAGTGATCTATGGCTACACCTTC. Its translation is CASSSTVIYGYTF.

V and J are TRBV6-5 and TRBJ1-5; 9 positions match TRBD1. The germline V gene encodes CDR1 MNHEY and CDR2 SVGAGI. V gave up 5 bases and J gave up 6 bases; unmatched junction bases: 8. This CDR3 spans 15 amino acids. CDR3 region: CASSTRQGDGQPQHF. The CDR3 bases are TGTGCCAGCAGTACCAGACAGGGGGATGGTCAGCCCCAGCATTTT.

The chain has TRBV21-1 and TRBJ1-1; the table's D gene call, TRBD1, was not cross checked with the DNA. TRBV21-1 is given as a pseudogene. The CDR3 extends over 16 amino acids. CDR3 sequence reads: CASSKRQTAPNTEAFF. In DNA form, the CDR3 reads TGTGCCAGCAGCAAACGGCAGACAGCCCCGAACACTGAAGCTTTCTTT.

J is TRBJ2-3 and V is TRBV7-3; TRBD1 matches at 12 bases. V was clipped by 6 bases and J by 4 bases; unmatched bases: 5. The CDR3 consists of 15 residues. Germline V CDR1 and CDR2: SGHTA, FQGTGA. The CDR3 is CASSHGTGGPDTQYF. The CDR3 nucleotides are TGTGCCAGCAGTCACGGGACAGGGGGCCCAGATACGCAGTATTTT.

The genes are TRBV11-2 and TRBJ1-2; 7 nucleotides agree with TRBD1. Germline CDR1 reads SGHAT; CDR2 reads FQNNGV. This CDR3 has 13 residues. Unmatched junction bases numbered 4, after V lost 5 bases and J lost 4 bases. The CDR3 sequence: CASSPDRVYGYTF. As DNA, the CDR3 is TGTGCCAGCAGCCCAGACAGGGTCTATGGCTACACCTTC.

The genes are TRBV6-5 and TRBJ2-2, with 7 bases fitting TRBD1. V shed 2 bases and J 5 bases; nucleotides not matched to a gene: 5. Germline-derived CDR1 and CDR2 are MNHEY and SVGAGI. The CDR3 consists of 15 residues. The chain's CDR3 is CASSYDRVATGELFF. The CDR3 coding sequence is TGTGCCAGCAGTTACGACAGGGTGGCGACCGGGGAGCTGTTTTTT.

The V and J genes are TRBV9 and TRBJ2-1; D not resolved. Germline V gene sequence: CDR1 SGDLS, CDR2 YYNGEE. This CDR3 spans 14 amino acids. V shed 0 bases and J shed 6 bases, with 10 bases lying between them. This CDR3 reads CASSVESSVNEQFF. CDR3 sequence (DNA): TGTGCCAGCAGCGTAGAGTCTAGTGTCAATGAGCAGTTCTTC.

The V and J genes are TRBV6-2 or TRBV6-3 and TRBJ1-4; unclear D gene. This CDR3 comprises 14 residues. Germline V gene sequence: CDR1 MNHEY, CDR2 SVGEGT. V was trimmed by 4 bases and J by 8 bases, leaving 14 bases between them. This CDR3 is CASSSGSGGEKLFF. The CDR3 nucleotides read TGTGCCAGCAGTTCCGGGTCCGGCGGCGAAAAACTGTTTTTT.

This sequence joins TRBV21-1 and TRBJ2-5; the table assigns TRBD1, which was not confirmed against the DNA. TRBV21-1 is an annotated pseudogene. This CDR3 is 17 amino acids long. The CDR3 is CASSIWGGRPMRETQYF. In DNA, the CDR3 is TGTGCCAGCAGCATTTGGGGCGGACGCCCGATGCGAGAGACCCAGTACTTC.

The chain joins TRBV12-3 or TRBV12-4 to TRBJ1-2, with 11 bases lining up with TRBD1. J lost 6 bases, V lost 4 bases, and 1 base had no gene match. The CDR3 length is 13 residues. The CDR3 here is CASSWTGGDGYTF. DNA of the CDR3: TGTGCCAGCAGTTGGACAGGGGGCGATGGCTACACCTTC.

The chain uses TRBV3-1 (or the pseudogene TRBV3-2) and TRBJ1-1; possibly TRBD1 for D (5 bases). Germline lookup yields CDR1 LGHDT and CDR2 YNNKEL (reference sequence). The CDR3 spans 13 residues. With 6 bases removed from V and 6 bases from J, the gap between germline ends came to 14 bases. CDR3 loop: CASSPEVGAEAFF. The CDR3 DNA follows: TGTGCCAGCAGTCCCGAGGTGGGGGCTGAAGCTTTCTTT.

This CDR3 is CASRRDYGYTF. The CDR3 DNA sequence: TGTGCCAGCAGACGGGATTATGGCTACACCTTC. The genes are TRBV28 and TRBJ1-2; D unclear. Germline V CDR1 and CDR2: MDHEN, SYDVKM. Trimming removed 6 bases from V and 5 bases from J, with 7 bases in between. The CDR3 covers 11 residues.

This chain connects TRBV11-2 to TRBJ2-3, with 8 bases lining up with TRBD1. After removal of 5 bases from V and 6 bases from J, the junction contained 13 bases not matched to a gene. The CDR3 loop spans 16 amino acids. Germline V gene sequence: CDR1 SGHAT, CDR2 FQNNGV. CDR3 nucleotide sequence: TGTGCCAGCAGCCACCAGGTGACAGGGGCCGGGGATACGCAGTATTTT. This gives the protein CASSHQVTGAGDTQYF.

The rearrangement uses TRBV23-1 and TRBJ2-1; the D is unclear. TRBV23-1 carries the ORF label, with uncertain function. Deletions cut 3 bases from V and 10 bases from J, with 10 bases between. This CDR3 has 12 residues. The CDR3 is CASSHPSGEQFF. CDR3 coding DNA: TGCGCCAGCAGTCACCCGTCAGGAGAGCAGTTCTTC.

The chain joins TRBV10-3 to TRBJ1-5, with 7 positions matching TRBD1. V gave up 2 bases and J gave up 7 bases; unmatched junction bases: 2. Germline V gene lookup returns CDR1 ENHRY and CDR2 SYGVKD. CDR3 length equals 13 residues. The CDR3, as DNA: TGTGCCATCAGTGAGACAGGGGAACAGCCCCAGCATTTT. Its protein product is CAISETGEQPQHF.

The chain uses TRBV28 and TRBJ1-4; TRBD1 is a possible D gene (6 bases). The CDR3 consists of 15 residues. Per germline, CDR1 MDHEN and CDR2 SYDVKM. Trimming took 7 bases from V and 0 from J, leaving 12 bases between them. The CDR3 loop is CASNYRTATNEKLFF. The CDR3 DNA reads as TGTGCCAGCAACTACCGGACAGCAACTAATGAAAAACTGTTTTTT.

The chain couples TRBV9 to TRBJ1-5; perhaps TRBD1 as D (5 bases). Germline assignment: CDR1 SGDLS and CDR2 YYNGEE. The CDR3 contains 15 residues. V was pared by 4 bases and J by 4 bases, with 15 bases between. The CDR3 sequence is CASSRRGDLNQPQHF. CDR3 nucleotide sequence: TGTGCCAGCAGCCGCAGAGGGGACCTTAATCAGCCCCAGCATTTT.